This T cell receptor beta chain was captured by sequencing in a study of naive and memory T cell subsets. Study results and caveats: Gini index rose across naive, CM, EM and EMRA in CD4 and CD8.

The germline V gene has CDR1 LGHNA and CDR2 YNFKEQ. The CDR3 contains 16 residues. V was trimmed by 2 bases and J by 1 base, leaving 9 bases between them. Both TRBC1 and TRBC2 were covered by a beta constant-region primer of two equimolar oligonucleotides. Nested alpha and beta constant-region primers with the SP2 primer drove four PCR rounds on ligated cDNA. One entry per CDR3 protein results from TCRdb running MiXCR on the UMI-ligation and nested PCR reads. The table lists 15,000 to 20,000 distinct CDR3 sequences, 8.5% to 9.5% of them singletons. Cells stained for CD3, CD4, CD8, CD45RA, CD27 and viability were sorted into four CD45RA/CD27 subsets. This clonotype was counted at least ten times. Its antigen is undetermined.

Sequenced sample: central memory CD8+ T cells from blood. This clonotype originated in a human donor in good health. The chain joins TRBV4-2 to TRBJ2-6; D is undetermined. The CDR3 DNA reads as TGTGCCAGCAGCCAAAGGTCGGGTTCTGGGGCCAACGTCCTGACTTTC. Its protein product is CASSQRSGSGANVLTF.